A selection of T cell receptor beta chains follows, all from one sample in a study of T cell clones after liver transplantation. Sequenced by immunoSEQ multiplex PCR; TCRdb stores in-frame clones only, minus some. The sample shows about 20,000 clones, just under 80% of them seen only once. The source was CD8+ T cells from blood, collected more than 53 months after liver transplant. These receptors originate from a human patient who received a liver transplant. Some of the T cells may derive from the graft donor. The CDR3 runs from the conserved cysteine through the conserved F or W. The order of the fields is CDR3 DNA, CDR3 protein, V gene, D gene, J gene, clone size. A D gene is named only where the DNA matches it firmly. The size field is filled for only some rows; it gives once, few, many or a size class.

CDR3 DNA: TGCGCCAGCAGCCATCTTATCCGACAGGCGAACACTGAAGCTTTCTTT
CDR3 protein: CASSHLIRQANTEAFF
V gene: TRBV4-1
D gene: -
J gene: TRBJ1-1
clone size: once

CDR3 DNA: TGTGCCAGCAGCCCCGAATTCCTTATAGATGGCTACACCTTC
CDR3 protein: CASSPEFLIDGYTF
V gene: TRBV9
D gene: -
J gene: TRBJ1-2
clone size: -

CDR3 DNA: TGTGCCAGTAGTATACAGGGGGTGAACACTGAAGCTTTCTTT
CDR3 protein: CASSIQGVNTEAFF
V gene: TRBV19
D gene: TRBD1
J gene: TRBJ1-1
clone size: -

CDR3 DNA: TGTGCCAGCAGCGACAGAACCTCCTACGAGCAGTACTTC
CDR3 protein: CASSDRTSYEQYF
V gene: TRBV5-4
D gene: -
J gene: TRBJ2-7
clone size: -

CDR3 DNA: TGTGCCAGCAGCTTAGCGGATTCCTACGAGCAGTACTTC
CDR3 protein: CASSLADSYEQYF
V gene: TRBV7-6
D gene: -
J gene: TRBJ2-7
clone size: -

CDR3 DNA: TGTGCCAGCAGCGATCCCACGGAGGGGGGCCTTCGCTCTGGAAACACCATATATTTT
CDR3 protein: CASSDPTEGGLRSGNTIYF
V gene: TRBV5-5
D gene: -
J gene: TRBJ1-3
clone size: few

CDR3 DNA: TGTGCCAGCAGTTTTAGGCTAGCGGATAGAGATACGCAGTATTTT
CDR3 protein: CASSFRLADRDTQYF
V gene: TRBV27
D gene: TRBD2
J gene: TRBJ2-3
clone size: -

CDR3 DNA: TGTGCCAGTAGTATACGGGGAGGACAGCCCCAGCATTTT
CDR3 protein: CASSIRGGQPQHF
V gene: TRBV19
D gene: -
J gene: TRBJ1-5
clone size: once

CDR3 DNA: TGCGCCAGCAGTGACGACAGGTCCTCCTACGAGCAGTACTTC
CDR3 protein: CASSDDRSSYEQYF
V gene: TRBV10-2
D gene: -
J gene: TRBJ2-7
clone size: once

CDR3 DNA: TGTGCCAGCAGCAAAAGCAGGGACCCAAACACTGAAGCTTTCTTT
CDR3 protein: CASSKSRDPNTEAFF
V gene: TRBV21-1
D gene: -
J gene: TRBJ1-1
clone size: -

CDR3 DNA: TGCAGCGTTTACGTTGATGGGGGGGGAGAGACCCAGTACTTC
CDR3 protein: CSVYVDGGGETQYF
V gene: TRBV29-1
D gene: TRBD2
J gene: TRBJ2-5
clone size: -

CDR3 DNA: TGTGCCAGCAGCCTCGCGGACAGCGATTATGAAAAACTGTTTTTT
CDR3 protein: CASSLADSDYEKLFF
V gene: TRBV5-4
D gene: -
J gene: TRBJ1-4
clone size: -

CDR3 DNA: TGTGCCAGCAGCTTAAATCTGGGGGGGAACACTGAAGCTTTCTTT
CDR3 protein: CASSLNLGGNTEAFF
V gene: TRBV7-3
D gene: -
J gene: TRBJ1-1
clone size: -

CDR3 DNA: TGCGCCAGCAGTTGGCCGGGACAGGGTTTTTTAATAACCTACAATGAGCAGTTCTTC
CDR3 protein: CASSWPGQGFLITYNEQFF
V gene: TRBV23-1
D gene: TRBD1
J gene: TRBJ2-1
clone size: once

CDR3 DNA: TGTGCCAGCAGTTACGATATAGGAGAGACCCAGTACTTC
CDR3 protein: CASSYDIGETQYF
V gene: TRBV6-6
D gene: -
J gene: TRBJ2-5
clone size: -

CDR3 DNA: TGTGCCAGCAGCTTATCGATCCGAGAGACCCAGTACTTC
CDR3 protein: CASSLSIRETQYF
V gene: TRBV27
D gene: -
J gene: TRBJ2-5
clone size: -

CDR3 DNA: TGCGCCAGCAGCCAAGATGGGGCAGGGGAGTCAGATACGCAGTATTTT
CDR3 protein: CASSQDGAGESDTQYF
V gene: TRBV4-1
D gene: -
J gene: TRBJ2-3
clone size: -

CDR3 DNA: TGCGCCAGCGGGGGGCGCGGGAATCAGCCCCAGCATTTT
CDR3 protein: CASGGRGNQPQHF
V gene: TRBV4-1
D gene: -
J gene: TRBJ1-5
clone size: -

CDR3 DNA: TGTGCCAGCAGCCGGTGGGGGGGCGCGAACACTGAAGCTTTCTTT
CDR3 protein: CASSRWGGANTEAFF
V gene: TRBV11-2
D gene: -
J gene: TRBJ1-1
clone size: -

CDR3 DNA: TGTGCCAGCAGCTATATCGTAGGGGCTTTCTTT
CDR3 protein: CASSYIVGAFF
V gene: TRBV2
D gene: -
J gene: TRBJ1-1
clone size: once

CDR3 DNA: TGTGCCAGCAGCCAATCGGGGGGAGACAAAAACATTCAGTACTTC
CDR3 protein: CASSQSGGDKNIQYF
V gene: TRBV16
D gene: -
J gene: TRBJ2-4
clone size: few

CDR3 DNA: TGTGCCAGCAGATGGCAAGGGGGTAATACTGAAGCTTTCTTT
CDR3 protein: CASRWQGGNTEAFF
V gene: TRBV27
D gene: -
J gene: TRBJ1-1
clone size: -

CDR3 DNA: TGCGCCAGCAGCTTTCCAGGACTAGCGGGGGCCGCCAATGAGCAGTTCTTC
CDR3 protein: CASSFPGLAGAANEQFF
V gene: TRBV5-1
D gene: TRBD2
J gene: TRBJ2-1
clone size: few

CDR3 DNA: TGTGCCAGCAGCTTAATGGAGATGCAAGAGACCCAGTACTTC
CDR3 protein: CASSLMEMQETQYF
V gene: TRBV7-8
D gene: -
J gene: TRBJ2-5
clone size: -

CDR3 DNA: TGTGCCAGCAGCTCCCGGGACGGAGCCTACGAGCAGTACTTC
CDR3 protein: CASSSRDGAYEQYF
V gene: TRBV11-3
D gene: -
J gene: TRBJ2-7
clone size: few

CDR3 DNA: TGTGCCAGCAGTGAACATGCAGGGCCCATCCTCTCTGGAAACACCATATATTTT
CDR3 protein: CASSEHAGPILSGNTIYF
V gene: TRBV2
D gene: -
J gene: TRBJ1-3
clone size: once

CDR3 DNA: TGTGCCAGCAGCTTAGGAGGGGGGCTAGATACGCAGTATTTT
CDR3 protein: CASSLGGGLDTQYF
V gene: TRBV11-2
D gene: -
J gene: TRBJ2-3
clone size: -